This TCR beta chain was sequenced for a study of blood T cell repertoires in COVID-19. Background on the study: Sample material is recorded as cDNA or gDNA derived from T cells, B-cell-depleted T cells, or PBMCs.

In germline, CDR1 is SGDLS, CDR2 YYNGEE. Trimming took 3 bases from V and 4 from J, leaving 10 bases between them. The CDR3 sequence is 14 residues long. Authors' processing steps: For nucleated cells, counts were estimated from reference gene primer amplification. Clones were sequenced by immunoSEQ multiplex PCR, and TCRdb holds only the in-frame ones, with some missing. The V and J calls and clone size are taken from that table; D and trimming were inferred from the DNA. The sample holds over 110,000 clones, 84% seen once. The V gene is TRBV9, the J gene TRBJ1-4; tentative D call: TRBD1 (6 bases). Source material: peripheral blood. This clonotype was sampled from a man between 60 and 75 years old with active or convalescent COVID-19. The CDR3 loop is CASSGRDNNEKLFF. Here the CDR3 DNA reads TGTGCCAGCAGCGGCCGGGACAATAATGAAAAACTGTTTTTT.